The 23 T cell receptor beta chains reported below all come from one sample, sequenced in a study of monozygotic twins with inflammatory bowel disease (dated 2019 in TCRdb). The receptor library was made with 5' RACE. For sequencing, an Illumina HiSeq 2500 was employed. TCRdb reprocessed the reads and provides one entry for every CDR3 protein sequence; no DNA is given. The sample table records more than 120,000 distinct CDR3 sequences. Jointly, the top ten make up 2.4% of the sample. The sample taken for sequencing was blood. All receptors come from a human donor with ulcerative colitis or Crohn's disease, or a healthy co-twin of an affected twin (not recorded which).

The chain joins TRBV7-9 to TRBJ2-7; the D call of TRBD1 rests on TCRdb alone, since no DNA is present to check it. Germline CDR1 reads SEHNR; CDR2 reads FQNEAQ (reference sequence). The CDR3 is 13 amino acids. This CDR3 is CASSFTGVGEQYF.

The chain carries TRBV4-3 and TRBJ2-1; TCRdb outputs TRBD1, but without DNA this stays unchecked. This CDR3 comprises 13 residues. Germline loops: CDR1 LGHNA, CDR2 YSLEER. CDR3 in amino acids: CASSQGDSREQIF.

The chain links TRBV5-4 to TRBJ1-6; without DNA, the TCRdb call of TRBD1 cannot be checked. The CDR3 runs to 16 residues. CDR1 and CDR2 from the germline V gene are SGHNT and YYREEE (reference sequence). This chain's CDR3 is CASSLGSTARNSPLHF.

The chain employs TRBV7-3 and TRBJ2-2; TCRdb outputs TRBD1, but without DNA this stays unchecked. Germline CDR1 reads SGHTA; CDR2 reads FQGTGA. The CDR3 length is 16 residues. The CDR3: CASSSLDLQGYGELFF.

The chain recombines TRBV5-1 with TRBJ2-2; TCRdb designates TRBD2, a call that cannot be tested without DNA. From germline, CDR1 is SGHRS and CDR2 YFSETQ. This CDR3 is built from 15 residues. CDR3 in amino acids: CASSSLAGGTGELFF. The full variable domain, in which reference TRBV5-1 and TRBJ2-2 provide the parts outside the CDR3, is KAGVTQTPRYLIKTRGQQVTLSCSPISGHRSVSWYQQTPGQGLQFLFEYFSETQRNKGNFPGRFSGRQFSNSRSEMNVSTLELGDSALYLCASSSLAGGTGELFFGEGSRLTVL.

The chain joins TRBV5-8 to TRBJ2-1; checking the TCRdb D call of TRBD1 is not possible without DNA. The CDR3 covers 15 residues. CDR1 is SGHTS and CDR2 is YDEGEE in the germline V gene. CDR3 amino acids: CASSLEGASNNEQFF.

The rearrangement joins TRBV18 to TRBJ1-1; with no DNA, the TCRdb D assignment of TRBD1 cannot be verified. CDR3 size: 14 residues. Germline V gene lookup returns CDR1 KGHSH and CDR2 LQKENI. CDR3 residues: CASSQDRLNTEAFF.

The chain recombines TRBV5-1 with TRBJ2-7; the TRBD1 assignment by TCRdb is unverifiable without DNA. The CDR3 spans 14 residues. From germline, CDR1 is SGHRS and CDR2 YFSETQ. CDR3 sequence reads: CASRPTGSPYEQYF.

The CDR3 protein is CASSLEGRRKAFF. V gene TRBV6-2 or TRBV6-3 combines with J gene TRBJ1-1. The germline CDR1 and CDR2 sequences are MNHEY and SVGEGT. The CDR3 has 13 amino acids.

This rearrangement joins TRBV13 to TRBJ2-1. Germline assignment: CDR1 PRHDT and CDR2 FYEKMQ (reference sequence). The CDR3 spans 15 residues. Here the CDR3 reads CASSLGRIHYNEQFF.

V and J are TRBV5-1 and TRBJ2-2; TCRdb's D call of TRBD1 is untestable without DNA. The CDR3 covers 15 residues. Germline V gives CDR1 SGHRS, CDR2 YFSETQ. CDR3: CASSLMGGNTGELFF.

J is TRBJ1-2 and V is TRBV7-2; the TRBD1 assignment by TCRdb is unverifiable without DNA. CDR3 length: 13 residues. The germline CDR1 and CDR2 sequences are SGHTA and FQGNSA. The CDR3 spells CASSDTGDYGYTF.

The CDR3 protein is CASSLMTVANTGELFF. The J gene is TRBJ2-2, the V gene TRBV7-9. The germline V gene encodes CDR1 SEHNR and CDR2 FQNEAQ (reference sequence). The CDR3 has 16 amino acids.

The chain joins TRBV20-1 to TRBJ2-1; there is no DNA to check the TCRdb D call of TRBD1. The CDR3 contains 15 residues. In germline, CDR1 is DFQATT, CDR2 SNEGSKA (reference sequence). This chain's CDR3 is CSARVGGQGLNEQFF.

This CDR3 reads CASSSSGAAGYDEQFF. J is TRBJ2-1 and V is TRBV7-2; TCRdb reports TRBD1, a call that lacks DNA to check it against. The V gene's germline CDR1 is SGHTA and CDR2 FQGNSA. The CDR3 spans 16 residues.

The chain employs TRBV5-4 and TRBJ2-1; absent DNA, TCRdb's TRBD1 call cannot be checked. The CDR3 totals 15 residues. The germline gives CDR1 SGHNT, CDR2 YYREEE (reference sequence). CDR3 protein: CASSPTGSPDNEQFF.

This sequence joins TRBV6-2 or TRBV6-3 and TRBJ2-7; TCRdb's D call of TRBD1 is untestable without DNA. The CDR3 sequence is 15 residues long. CDR1 is MNHEY, CDR2 SVGEGT, per germline. This CDR3 reads CASSSTLDSHYEQYF.

The CDR3 sequence is CASSFSRAHYEQYF. The chain is built from TRBV7-6 and TRBJ2-7; the TRBD2 assignment by TCRdb is unverifiable without DNA. The germline V gene encodes CDR1 SGHVS and CDR2 FNYEAQ. The CDR3 spans 14 residues.

The V and J genes are TRBV4-3 and TRBJ1-2. This CDR3 is 15 amino acids long. Germline values: CDR1 LGHNA, CDR2 YSLEER. The CDR3 is CASSQDPTSLYGYTF.

V gene TRBV7-9 combines with J gene TRBJ2-7. The CDR3 extends over 13 amino acids. Germline-derived CDR1 and CDR2 are SEHNR and FQNEAQ (reference sequence). This CDR3 is CASSLKSSYEQYF.

This chain links TRBV28 with TRBJ1-1; without DNA, the TCRdb call of TRBD1 cannot be checked. This CDR3 contains 14 residues. CDR1 and CDR2 (germline): MDHEN, SYDVKM. The CDR3 sequence is CASSLRPGRTEAFF.

The chain combines TRBV10-3 with TRBJ2-7; TCRdb's assignment of TRBD1 cannot be checked, as there is no DNA. Looked up from germline, CDR1 is ENHRY and CDR2 is SYGVKD. This CDR3 spans 16 amino acids. CDR3 sequence: CAISDFLRDNSYEQYF.

The chain carries TRBV11-1 and TRBJ2-7. Germline V CDR1 and CDR2: SGHAT, FQDESV (reference sequence). This CDR3 region has 16 residues. The CDR3 loop reads CASSLVGQDGNYEQYF.